The 27 T cell receptor beta chains reported below all come from one sample, sequenced in a study of T cell responses to AZD1222 COVID-19 vaccine. Profiling relied on immunoSEQ multiplex PCR, and the TCRdb table lists in-frame clones only, not all of them. This sample carries more than 95,000 clones, over 90% of them seen once, and the ten largest clones take less than 6.5%. Sequencing was performed on peripheral blood, taken on day 0 of AZD1222 vaccination. Source of these receptors: an adult in good health.

The chain recombines TRBV29-1 with TRBJ2-1; D is undetermined. The V gene lost 2 bases and the J gene lost 13 bases, with 15 bases spanning the gap. Per the germline V gene, CDR1 is SQVTM and CDR2 is ANQGSEA. The CDR3 has 12 amino acids. CDR3 sequence reads: CSVESFPESQFF. The CDR3 DNA follows: TGCAGCGTTGAATCCTTCCCCGAATCTCAGTTCTTC.

V and J are TRBV4-3 and TRBJ1-3; D call uncertain. The CDR3 extends over 14 amino acids. Germline V gene lookup returns CDR1 LGHNA and CDR2 YSLEER. Deletions cut 3 bases from V and 0 bases from J, with 6 bases between. CDR3 nucleotide sequence: TGCGCCAGCAGCCACACCCTCTCTGGAAACACCATATATTTT. It codes for CASSHTLSGNTIYF.

This rearrangement joins TRBV7-2 to TRBJ2-1; no definite D call. The CDR3 covers 12 residues. Trimming left V 4 bases short and J 6 bases short, with 7 bases between. CDR1 SGHTA and CDR2 FQGNSA come from the germline V gene. The CDR3 DNA is TGTGCCAGCAGCTCCCGGTTCAATGAGCAGTTCTTC. It is translated as CASSSRFNEQFF.

The rearrangement joins TRBV3-1 (or the pseudogene TRBV3-2) to TRBJ1-1, with D uncertain. The CDR3 loop spans 12 amino acids. Trimming removed 4 bases from V and 3 bases from J, with 6 bases in between. CDR1 is LGHDT and CDR2 is YNNKEL in the germline V gene (reference sequence). CDR3: CASSLSYTEAFF. CDR3 bases: TGTGCCAGCAGCCTCAGCTACACTGAAGCTTTCTTT.

The rearrangement links TRBV7-2 to TRBJ2-1; unclear D gene. V lost 1 base and J lost 6, with 13 bases in between. In germline, CDR1 is SGHTA, CDR2 FQGNSA. This CDR3 has 15 residues. CDR3 sequence reads: CASSLGTLSSNEQFF. The CDR3 coding sequence is TGTGCCAGCAGCTTAGGAACGTTATCCAGCAATGAGCAGTTCTTC.

This chain links TRBV5-1 with TRBJ2-5; 9 bases are shared with TRBD2. J lost 1 base, V lost 2 bases, and 3 bases had no gene match. Germline-derived CDR1 and CDR2 are SGHRS and YFSETQ. CDR3 length: 15 amino acids. The CDR3: CASSLAGGTQETQYF. The CDR3 DNA reads TGCGCCAGCAGCTTAGCGGGAGGCACCCAAGAGACCCAGTACTTC.

This clone showed up just once. The rearrangement joins TRBV19 to TRBJ2-2; 10 bases map to TRBD2. This CDR3 has 16 amino acids. CDR1 is LNHDA and CDR2 is SQIVND in the germline V gene (reference sequence). Trimming at V came to 6 bases and at J to 4 bases, leaving 8 bases not matched to a gene. CDR3 DNA: TGTGCCAGTAGCGGACTAGCGGCCCCGAGCACCGGGGAGCTGTTTTTT. This sequence encodes CASSGLAAPSTGELFF.

The genes are TRBV11-2 and TRBJ1-1, with D uncertain. Germline-derived CDR1 and CDR2 are SGHAT and FQNNGV. This CDR3 comprises 17 residues. The V end lost 5 bases, the J end lost 1 base, and 20 bases lay between the germline ends. DNA of the CDR3: TGTGCCAGCAGCCAATTAGGGTCCCTCCTCCGGAACACTGAAGCTTTCTTT. It codes for CASSQLGSLLRNTEAFF.

The J gene is TRBJ1-1, the V gene TRBV28, with unresolved D. Germline V lookup: CDR1 MDHEN, CDR2 SYDVKM. The V gene lost 4 bases and the J gene lost 5 bases, with 20 bases spanning the gap. The CDR3 runs to 16 residues. The CDR3 DNA reads as TGTGCCAGCAGTTCGGGCGCGCTAAATGGGGTTACTGAAGCTTTCTTT. The encoded protein is CASSSGALNGVTEAFF.

Only one count was recorded for this clone. The CDR3 protein is CASSLGVSRVGGYTF. CDR3 DNA: TGCGCCAGCAGCTTGGGGGTCTCCAGGGTCGGTGGCTACACCTTC. The chain employs TRBV5-1 and TRBJ1-2, with TRBD1 as a possible D gene (5 bases). The length of the CDR3 is 15 residues. The V end lost 0 bases, the J end lost 7 bases, and 16 bases lay between the germline ends. Germline lookup yields CDR1 SGHRS and CDR2 YFSETQ.

The chain links TRBV30 to TRBJ1-3, with 7 bases identical to TRBD1. CDR3 length: 14 residues. CDR1 and CDR2 (germline): GTSNPN, SVGIG (reference sequence). Trimming cost V 5 bases and J 5 bases; bases outside gene matches: 9. The CDR3 DNA sequence: TGTGCCTGGGGAAGACAGGGAAGTCGAAACACCATATATTTT. Encoded protein: CAWGRQGSRNTIYF. The complete variable domain, with remaining parts taken from reference TRBV30 and TRBJ1-3, reads SQTIHQWPATLVQPVGSPLSLECTVEGTSNPNLYWYRQAAGRGLQLLFYSVGIGQISSEVPQNLSASRPQDRQFILSSKKLLLSDSGFYLCAWGRQGSRNTIYFGEGSWLTVV.

J is TRBJ2-2 and V is TRBV5-1; 8 positions agree with TRBD1. The V gene end was trimmed by 2 bases and the J gene end by 5 bases; junction bases not matched to a gene: 5. Germline loops: CDR1 SGHRS, CDR2 YFSETQ. The CDR3 length is 15 residues. The CDR3 spells CASSLRDRKTGELFF. DNA for the CDR3: TGCGCCAGCAGCTTACGGGACAGGAAAACCGGGGAGCTGTTTTTT.

The gene calls are TRBV28 and TRBJ1-5; D gene uncertain. Germline V gives CDR1 MDHEN, CDR2 SYDVKM. The CDR3 sequence is 15 residues long. The ends were cut back, 6 bases at V and 6 bases at J, with 18 bases in the middle. This chain's CDR3 is CASRGAGPSGQPQHF. In DNA, the CDR3 is TGTGCCAGCAGGGGTGCGGGCCCCTCTGGTCAGCCCCAGCATTTT.

On this clone itself: Distinct nucleotide sequences in the sample also encode this CDR3. The genes are TRBV9 and TRBJ2-7, with TRBD2 matching over 9 bases. This CDR3 region has 15 residues. Germline trimming cut 0 bases from V and 3 bases from J; bases unmatched to any gene: 4. Germline V gives CDR1 SGDLS, CDR2 YYNGEE. As DNA, the CDR3 is TGTGCCAGCAGCGTAGGGGGTAGCGGGAGCTACGAGCAGTACTTC. Translated, it gives CASSVGGSGSYEQYF.

V usage is TRBV7-8 and J usage is TRBJ2-1; D call uncertain. The V end lost 5 bases, the J end lost 6 bases, and 11 bases lay between the germline ends. Germline CDR1 is SGHVS and CDR2 is FQNEAQ. CDR3 size: 13 residues. CDR3 in DNA: TGTGCCAGCAGCCGAACCTCTAGCAATGAGCAGTTCTTC. Its protein product is CASSRTSSNEQFF.

The genes are TRBV6-1 and TRBJ2-6, with 10 bases that match TRBD1. V shed 2 bases, J shed 3 bases, and the junction held 7 bases outside the gene matches. Germline assignment: CDR1 MNHNS and CDR2 SASEGT. The CDR3 loop spans 18 amino acids. CDR3 amino acids: CASSEYWTGGSGANVLTF. Here the CDR3 DNA reads TGTGCCAGCAGTGAATACTGGACAGGGGGAAGTGGGGCCAACGTCCTGACTTTC.

The chain employs TRBV5-4 and TRBJ1-2, with 7 positions matching TRBD1. This CDR3 comprises 13 residues. Germline assignment: CDR1 SGHNT and CDR2 YYREEE (reference sequence). The J segment lost 7 bases and the V segment lost 2 bases, leaving 5 bases of the junction unmatched. The CDR3 protein is CASSFDRAGGYTF. DNA of the CDR3: TGTGCCAGCAGCTTCGACAGGGCGGGTGGCTACACCTTC.

The chain carries TRBV18 and TRBJ2-7; D remains unclear. Trimming cost V 0 bases and J 4 bases, with 10 bases left between them. The CDR3 has 14 residues. Germline V gene sequence: CDR1 KGHSH, CDR2 LQKENI. The CDR3 DNA follows: TGTGCCAGCTCACCACCCAGCGCGAATTACGAGCAGTACTTC. Translated, it gives CASSPPSANYEQYF.

This chain links TRBV5-6 with TRBJ1-5; a possible D gene is TRBD1 (6 bases). This CDR3 is built from 15 residues. Trimming shortened V by 4 bases and J by 1 base, and 12 bases separated the two germline ends. The germline V gene has CDR1 SGHDT and CDR2 YYEEEE. CDR3 in DNA: TGTGCCAGCAGCCGTTACAGGGAAAGCAATCAGCCCCAGCATTTT. This gives the protein CASSRYRESNQPQHF. The whole variable domain, filled in from reference TRBV5-6 and TRBJ1-5, reads DAGVTQSPTHLIKTRGQQVTLRCSPKSGHDTVSWYQQALGQGPQFIFQYYEEEERQRGNFPDRFSGHQFPNYSSELNVNALLLGDSALYLCASSRYRESNQPQHFGDGTRLSIL.

The CDR3 spells CASSLEQGSYEQYF. The CDR3 coding sequence is TGCGCCAGCAGCTTGGAACAAGGCTCGTACGAGCAGTACTTC. V usage is TRBV5-1 and J usage is TRBJ2-7; D not certain. Germline CDR1 SGHRS, CDR2 YFSETQ. The length of the CDR3 is 14 residues. V lost 0 bases to trimming and J lost 4 bases, with 11 bases between them.

The J gene is TRBJ2-3, the V gene TRBV27; 8 nucleotides line up with TRBD2. J was trimmed by 1 base and V by 8 bases; bases with no gene match: 5. Germline V gives CDR1 MNHEY, CDR2 SMNVEV (reference sequence). The CDR3 is made up of 14 amino acids. CDR3 DNA sequence: TGTGCCAGCCGGGAGGGCGGGGGCACAGATACGCAGTATTTT. This gives the protein CASREGGGTDTQYF.

The chain has TRBV25-1 and TRBJ2-2; 11 bases are a match to TRBD2. The CDR3 is 14 residues long. From germline, CDR1 is MGHDK and CDR2 SYGVNS. With 2 bases clipped from V and 14 bases from J, the junction kept 7 bases outside the gene matches. The CDR3 DNA reads TGTGCCAGCAGTGAAGAAACTAGCGGGAGCTTCCTGTTTTTT. This codes for CASSEETSGSFLFF.

The chain carries TRBV30 and TRBJ1-6; D remains unclear. Germline CDR1 GTSNPN, CDR2 SVGIG (reference sequence). V was cut by 4 bases and J by 9 bases, with 19 bases left in between. The CDR3 is made up of 15 amino acids. The CDR3: CAWTQIGMVASPLHF. CDR3 sequence (DNA): TGTGCCTGGACCCAAATCGGCATGGTAGCTTCACCCCTCCACTTT.

V usage is TRBV4-1 and J usage is TRBJ1-4; D not certain. The CDR3 totals 17 residues. V was trimmed by 1 base and J by 0 bases, leaving 12 bases between them. The germline V gene encodes CDR1 MGHRA and CDR2 YSYEKL. The CDR3 loop is CASSQGPTVATNEKLFF. The CDR3 region has the DNA TGCGCCAGCAGCCAAGGACCAACAGTTGCAACTAATGAAAAACTGTTTTTT.

The chain joins TRBV6-5 to TRBJ1-3; D gene unclear. Trimming took 8 bases from V and 2 from J, leaving 10 bases between them. Germline V lookup: CDR1 MNHEY, CDR2 SVGAGI. CDR3 length equals 13 residues. As DNA, the CDR3 is TGTGCCAGCGGAAGGGAGGCTGGAAACACCATATATTTT. Amino acid sequence: CASGREAGNTIYF.

J is TRBJ2-7 and V is TRBV4-3; D remains unclear. Germline V CDR1 and CDR2: LGHNA, YSLEER. This CDR3 is 13 amino acids long. V was trimmed by 0 bases and J by 6 bases, leaving 9 bases between them. The CDR3 nucleotides are TGCGCCAGCAGCCAAGATCAAGGTGTCGAGCAGTACTTC. This sequence encodes CASSQDQGVEQYF.

The chain links TRBV11-3 to TRBJ2-7, with a possible D match to TRBD2 (6 bases). The CDR3 runs to 11 residues. Trimming shortened V by 0 bases and J by 9 bases, and 6 bases separated the two germline ends. Germline CDR1 and CDR2: SGHNT and YENEEA. The CDR3 loop reads CASSLDGGQYF. The CDR3 DNA sequence: TGTGCCAGCAGCTTAGACGGGGGGCAGTACTTC. The whole variable domain, remainder taken from reference TRBV11-3 and TRBJ2-7, is EAGVVQSPRYKIIEKKQPVAFWCNPISGHNTLYWYLQNLGQGPELLIRYENEEAVDDSQLPKDRFSAERLKGVDSTLKIQPAELGDSAVYLCASSLDGGQYFGPGTRLTVT.